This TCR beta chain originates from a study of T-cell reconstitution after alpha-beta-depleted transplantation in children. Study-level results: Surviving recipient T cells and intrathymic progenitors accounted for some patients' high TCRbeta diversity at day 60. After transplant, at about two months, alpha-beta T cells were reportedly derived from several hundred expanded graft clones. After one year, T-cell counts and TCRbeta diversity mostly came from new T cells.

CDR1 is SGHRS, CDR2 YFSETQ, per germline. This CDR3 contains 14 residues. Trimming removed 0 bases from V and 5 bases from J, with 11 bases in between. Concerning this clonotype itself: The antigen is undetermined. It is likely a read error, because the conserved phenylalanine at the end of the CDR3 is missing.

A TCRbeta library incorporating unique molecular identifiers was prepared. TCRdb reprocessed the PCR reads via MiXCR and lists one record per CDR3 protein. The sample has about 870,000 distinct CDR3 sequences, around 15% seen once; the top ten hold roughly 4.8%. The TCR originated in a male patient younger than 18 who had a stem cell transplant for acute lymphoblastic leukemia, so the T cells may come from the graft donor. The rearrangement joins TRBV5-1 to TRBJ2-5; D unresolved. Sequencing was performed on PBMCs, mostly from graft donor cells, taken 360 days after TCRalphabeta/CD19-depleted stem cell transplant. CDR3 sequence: CASSLVEPGETQYL. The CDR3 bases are TGCGCCAGCAGCTTGGTAGAACCCGGGGAGACCCAGTACCTC.